This T cell receptor (beta chain) was recovered during a study of response to subunit inactivated influenza vaccine. As concerns this clonotype: Its antigen is unidentified.

MiXCR was run by TCRdb on the RT-PCR reads, yielding one entry per CDR3 protein. The sample shows roughly 710,000 distinct CDR3 sequences, about 15% of them seen only once. The CDR3 covers 14 residues. Germline CDR1 and CDR2: SEHNR and FQNEAQ (reference sequence). V dropped 5 bases and J dropped 1 base, with 10 bases sitting between them. Study-wide results and limits: The authors proposed limited new T cell recruitment per seasonal influenza vaccination.

The rearrangement joins TRBV7-9 to TRBJ2-3; D gene unclear. The specimen was PBMCs from blood, collected roughly 15 days before vaccination. The source of this sequence is a man between 45 and 60 years old who received an inactivated influenza vaccine. The CDR3: CASSRRWGTDTQYF. CDR3 DNA sequence: TGTGCCAGCAGCCGTCGATGGGGCACAGATACGCAGTATTTT.